This T cell receptor (beta chain) was observed in a study of T cell clones after liver transplantation. Study summary: TCRbeta sequencing after a pre-transplant mixed lymphocyte reaction identified graft-donor-reactive clones, later tracked in post-transplant blood.

TCRdb keeps only in-frame clones here, not all; method: immunoSEQ multiplex PCR. This table has about 74,000 clones, 80% appearing once. The sequence was obtained from a human donor who received a liver transplant. The material sequenced was CD4+ T cells from blood, taken before liver transplant.

Written as DNA, the CDR3 is TGTGCCAGCACTGGGCTCTATGGCTACACCTTC. As protein: CASTGLYGYTF. V gene TRBV28 combines with J gene TRBJ1-2; no firm D call. The CDR3 has 11 residues. The germline CDR1 and CDR2 sequences are MDHEN and SYDVKM. V lost 7 bases, J lost 4 bases, and 7 bases lay in between.